Included here is one T cell receptor (beta chain) sequence, with context. The CDR3 is made up of 14 amino acids. Germline V lookup: CDR1 LGHNT, CDR2 FRNRAP. V shed 5 bases and J shed 4 bases, with 14 bases lying between them. Documented treatment: oral pan-JAK inhibitor, 5-10 mg twice daily. The study team obtained lesional scalp punch biopsies and peripheral blood from alopecia areata patients. This sample was taken from a study of CD8+ T cells in alopecia areata. Following RNA extraction, reverse transcription yielded cDNA that acted as the sequencing template. Libraries were prepared by immunoSEQ multiplex PCR; TCRdb keeps only in-frame clonotypes and omits some of them. The sample lists around 200,000 clones; roughly 62% were seen once.

The specimen comprised CD8+ T cells sorted from blood, sampled at week 24, from a patient treated with tofacitinib. This clonotype was obtained from a human donor with alopecia areata. The genes are TRBV12-5 and TRBJ1-2; maybe TRBD1 (6 bases). The CDR3 here is CASGPGGSAYGYTF. CDR3 nucleotide sequence: TGTGCTAGTGGTCCCGGGGGCTCGGCCTATGGCTACACCTTC.